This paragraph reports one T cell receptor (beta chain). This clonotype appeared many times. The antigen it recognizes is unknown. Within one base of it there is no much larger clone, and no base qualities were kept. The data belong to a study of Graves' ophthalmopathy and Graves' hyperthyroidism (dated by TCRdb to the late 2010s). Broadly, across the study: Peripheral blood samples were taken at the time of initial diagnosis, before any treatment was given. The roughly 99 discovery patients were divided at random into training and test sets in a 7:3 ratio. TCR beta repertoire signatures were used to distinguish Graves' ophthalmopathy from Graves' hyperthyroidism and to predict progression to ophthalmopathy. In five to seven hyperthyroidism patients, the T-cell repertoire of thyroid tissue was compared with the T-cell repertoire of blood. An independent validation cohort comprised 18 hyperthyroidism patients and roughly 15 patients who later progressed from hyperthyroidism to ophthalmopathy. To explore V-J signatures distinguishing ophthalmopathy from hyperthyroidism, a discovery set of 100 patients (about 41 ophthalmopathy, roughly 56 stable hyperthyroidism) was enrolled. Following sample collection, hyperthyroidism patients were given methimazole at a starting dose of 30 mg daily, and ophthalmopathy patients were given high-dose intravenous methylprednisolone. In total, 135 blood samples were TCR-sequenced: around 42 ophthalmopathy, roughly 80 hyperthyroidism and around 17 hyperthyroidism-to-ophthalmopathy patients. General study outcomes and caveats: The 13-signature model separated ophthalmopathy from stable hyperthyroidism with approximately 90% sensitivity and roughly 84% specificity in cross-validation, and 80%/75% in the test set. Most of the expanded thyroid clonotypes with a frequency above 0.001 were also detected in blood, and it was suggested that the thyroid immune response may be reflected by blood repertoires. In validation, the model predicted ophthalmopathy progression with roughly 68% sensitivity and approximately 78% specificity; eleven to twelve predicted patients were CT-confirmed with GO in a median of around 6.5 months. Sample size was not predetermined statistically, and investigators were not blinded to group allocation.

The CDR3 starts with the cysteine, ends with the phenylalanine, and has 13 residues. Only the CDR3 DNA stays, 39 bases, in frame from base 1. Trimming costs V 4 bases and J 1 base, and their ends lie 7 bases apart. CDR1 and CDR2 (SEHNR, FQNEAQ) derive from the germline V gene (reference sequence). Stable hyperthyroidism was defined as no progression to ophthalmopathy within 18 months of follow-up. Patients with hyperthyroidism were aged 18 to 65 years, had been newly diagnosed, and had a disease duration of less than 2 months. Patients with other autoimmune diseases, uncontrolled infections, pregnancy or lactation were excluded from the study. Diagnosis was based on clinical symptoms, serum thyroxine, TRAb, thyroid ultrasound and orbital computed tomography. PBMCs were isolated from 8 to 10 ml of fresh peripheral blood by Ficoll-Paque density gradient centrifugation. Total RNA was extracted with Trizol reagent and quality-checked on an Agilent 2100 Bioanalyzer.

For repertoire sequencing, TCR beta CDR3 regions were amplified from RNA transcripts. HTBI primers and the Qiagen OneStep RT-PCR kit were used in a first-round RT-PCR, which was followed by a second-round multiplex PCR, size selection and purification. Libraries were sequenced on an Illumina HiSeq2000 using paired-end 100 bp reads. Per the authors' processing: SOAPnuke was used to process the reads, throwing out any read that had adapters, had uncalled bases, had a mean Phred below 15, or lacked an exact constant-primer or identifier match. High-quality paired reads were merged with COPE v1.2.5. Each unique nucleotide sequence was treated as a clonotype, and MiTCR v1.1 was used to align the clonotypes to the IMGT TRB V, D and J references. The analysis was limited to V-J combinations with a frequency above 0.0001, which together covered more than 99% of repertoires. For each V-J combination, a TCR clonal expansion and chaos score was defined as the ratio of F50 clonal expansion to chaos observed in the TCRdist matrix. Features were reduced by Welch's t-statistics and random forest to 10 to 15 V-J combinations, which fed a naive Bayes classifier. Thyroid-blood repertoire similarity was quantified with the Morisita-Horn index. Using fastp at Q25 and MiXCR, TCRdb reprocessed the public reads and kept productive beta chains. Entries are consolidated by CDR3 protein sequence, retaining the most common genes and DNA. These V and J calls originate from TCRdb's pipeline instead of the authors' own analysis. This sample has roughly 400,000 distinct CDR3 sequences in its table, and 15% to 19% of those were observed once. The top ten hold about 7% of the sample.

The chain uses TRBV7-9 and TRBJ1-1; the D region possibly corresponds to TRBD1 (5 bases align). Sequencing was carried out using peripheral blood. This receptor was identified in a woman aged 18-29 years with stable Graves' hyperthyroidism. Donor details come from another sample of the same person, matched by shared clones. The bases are TGTGCCAGCAGCTGGGGGAGGAACACTGAAGCTTTCTTT. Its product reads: CASSWGRNTEAFF.